What follows are 13 T cell receptor beta chains derived from one specimen sequenced in a study of vaccination effects on CD4 cells after COVID-19. These TCRs' antigens remain unknown. The method was immunoSEQ multiplex PCR; TCRdb's version includes in-frame clones alone and lacks a portion of them. Among about 27,000 clones listed, more than 65% were seen once. Peptide-pool stimulation followed by sequencing identified expanded antigen-specific CD4+ clonotypes in the ViraFEST assay. Isolation of CD4+ T cells took place after ten to eleven days of culture. Negative nucleocapsid antibody tests before and after vaccination confirmed no previous SARS-CoV-2 infection. The material was CD4+ T cells from PBMCs cultured with HCoV-NL63 spike peptides, obtained before COVID-19 vaccination. The receptors derive from a human donor who received a COVID-19 vaccine.

The V gene is TRBV6-2 or TRBV6-3, the J gene TRBJ1-5, with D unresolved. CDR1 is MNHEY, CDR2 SVGEGT, per germline. This CDR3 has 17 residues. Trimming left V 0 bases short and J 0 bases short, with 12 bases between. CDR3 DNA: TGTGCCAGCAGTTACTCTCCGGGAAGGGATAGCAATCAGCCCCAGCATTTT. Protein product: CASSYSPGRDSNQPQHF.

This clone came up a few times. The rearrangement uses TRBV4-1 and TRBJ1-3, with D tentatively TRBD1 (6 bases). The length of the CDR3 is 17 residues. Germline V gene sequence: CDR1 MGHRA, CDR2 YSYEKL. Trimming removed 0 bases from V and 4 bases from J, with 16 bases in between. The CDR3 is CASSQDSRRTAGNTIYF. CDR3 coding DNA: TGCGCCAGCAGCCAAGATAGTCGACGGACAGCAGGAAACACCATATATTTT.

The V gene is TRBV5-4, the J gene TRBJ1-1; no reliable D call. The germline V and J ends were trimmed by 0 bases and 2 bases, with 8 bases remaining between them. The CDR3 is 14 amino acids. Germline CDR1 SGHNT, CDR2 YYREEE (reference sequence). The CDR3 is CASSLASANTEAFF. In DNA, the CDR3 is TGTGCCAGCAGCTTGGCGTCCGCAAACACTGAAGCTTTCTTT.

Points on this clone: The CDR3 does not end in the conserved phenylalanine or tryptophan, so this is likely a read error. Because the CDR3's place on the DNA is in doubt, the DNA is left out and the CDR3 is given as listed by TCRdb. The chain couples TRBV25-1 to TRBJ1-2; the D call TRBD1 from the table was never checked on the DNA. The CDR3 is 8 amino acids long, termini counted. Germline assignment: CDR1 MGHDK and CDR2 SYGVNS. The CDR3 sequence is CARRTGKG.

The rearrangement links TRBV12-3 or TRBV12-4 to TRBJ2-5; D not certain. Trimming shortened V by 3 bases and J by 5 bases, and 4 bases separated the two germline ends. This CDR3 has 11 amino acids. The CDR3, as DNA: TGTGCCAGCAGTTTCGTCGAGACCCAGTACTTC. Translated: CASSFVETQYF.

V usage is TRBV30 and J usage is TRBJ1-5, with D unclear. The CDR3 has 14 amino acids. With 0 bases removed from V and 2 bases from J, the gap between germline ends came to 8 bases. Germline values: CDR1 GTSNPN, CDR2 SVGIG (reference sequence). The DNA of the CDR3 is TGTGCCTGGAGTGTAGTCCAGGGCAATCAGCCCCAGCATTTT. Protein: CAWSVVQGNQPQHF.

V usage is TRBV2 and J usage is TRBJ2-7; no clear D. The CDR3 is 12 amino acids. V gave up 6 bases and J gave up 3 bases, with 9 bases separating them. Germline V gene lookup returns CDR1 SNHLY and CDR2 FYNNEI. CDR3 bases: TGTGCCAGCAGGTCGGATATCTACGAGCAGTACTTC. This translates into CASRSDIYEQYF.

The genes are TRBV12-3 or TRBV12-4 and TRBJ2-1; D remains ambiguous. The CDR3 has 11 residues. V lost 3 bases and J lost 10, with 7 bases in between. As DNA, the CDR3 is TGTGCCAGCAGTTTTTACCAAGAGCAGTTCTTC. Protein product: CASSFYQEQFF.

The gene calls are TRBV27 and TRBJ2-1; the D gene could be TRBD1 or TRBD2 (5 bases each). V shed 7 bases and J shed 9 bases, with 22 bases lying between them. CDR1 and CDR2 from the germline V gene are MNHEY and SMNVEV (reference sequence). There are 15 residues in the CDR3. CDR3 in amino acids: CASTTGTDPRVEQFF. The DNA of the CDR3 is TGTGCCAGCACCACCGGGACGGACCCACGGGTTGAGCAGTTCTTC.

V gene TRBV7-2 combines with J gene TRBJ1-2; D is undetermined. This CDR3 is built from 15 residues. With 1 base removed from V and 4 bases from J, the gap between germline ends came to 13 bases. The germline V gene encodes CDR1 SGHTA and CDR2 FQGNSA. CDR3 sequence: CASSLDLGSSYGYTF. The DNA of the CDR3 is TGTGCCAGCAGCTTAGATCTAGGCAGCTCCTATGGCTACACCTTC.

This chain connects TRBV11-1 to TRBJ2-3; D remains unclear. Trimming removed 1 base at V and 4 bases at J, with 6 bases between. CDR3 length equals 13 residues. Looked up from germline, CDR1 is SGHAT and CDR2 is FQDESV (reference sequence). CDR3 coding DNA: TGTGCCAGCAGCTTAGGGCCCGCAGATACGCAGTATTTT. It encodes CASSLGPADTQYF.

The chain has TRBV19 and TRBJ1-5; D gene uncertain. The V gene lost 3 bases and the J gene lost 4 bases, with 4 bases spanning the gap. Germline V gives CDR1 LNHDA, CDR2 SQIVND (reference sequence). The CDR3 is 12 amino acids. Here the CDR3 DNA reads TGTGCCAGTAGTATTCCTAATCAGCCCCAGCATTTT. Residues: CASSIPNQPQHF.

The chain recombines TRBV5-4 with TRBJ2-7; the D call may be TRBD1 or TRBD2 (5 bases each). The V gene lost 4 bases and the J gene lost 5 bases, with 13 bases spanning the gap. CDR1 and CDR2 from the germline V gene are SGHNT and YYREEE (reference sequence). This CDR3 is built from 13 residues. The CDR3 nucleotides read TGTGCCAGCAGCCTAGGGACCCAAAACGAGCAGTACTTC. It codes for CASSLGTQNEQYF.